These T cell receptor beta chains were read from a single sample in a study of T cell responses to AZD1222 COVID-19 vaccine. Using immunoSEQ multiplex PCR, the repertoire was profiled, and TCRdb retains in-frame clones only, with some absent. This table holds roughly 120,000 clones, less than 95% found once. Sequencing used peripheral blood, obtained on day 0 of AZD1222 vaccination. The source is an adult in good health. The CDR3 runs from the conserved cysteine through the conserved F or W. D genes are given only for firm matches. Clone size, where shown, is once, few, many, or a class for clones that have expanded.

d_gene,v_gene,abundance,j_gene,CDR3nt,CDR3aa
.,TRBV15,once,TRBJ1-5,TGTGCCACCAGCAGAGATACACAGGGCAGAAGCAATCAGCCCCAGCATTTT,CATSRDTQGRSNQPQHF
TRBD1,TRBV14,.,TRBJ1-1,TGTGCCAGCAGCCAAGTCGGACAGGGGAACACTGAAGCTTTCTTT,CASSQVGQGNTEAFF
.,TRBV11-2,.,TRBJ1-3,TGTGCCAGCAGCTTAGTTTCCCAGGGAAACACCATATATTTT,CASSLVSQGNTIYF
.,TRBV5-6,.,TRBJ1-5,TGTGCCAGCAGCCAAAGACAGGTACCTAATCAGCCCCAGCATTTT,CASSQRQVPNQPQHF
.,TRBV19,.,TRBJ2-7,TGTGCCAGTAGCGTCGCAGGTTACGAGCAGTACTTC,CASSVAGYEQYF
TRBD1,TRBV6-1,.,TRBJ1-2,TGTGCCAGCAGTGAATGGCCGACAGGGTTTCGAGGGGACTATGGCTACACCTTC,CASSEWPTGFRGDYGYTF
TRBD1,TRBV7-8,.,TRBJ1-1,TGTGCCAGCAGCCCTAGACAGGGTGAAGCTTTCTTT,CASSPRQGEAFF
.,TRBV7-3,.,TRBJ1-1,TGTGCCAGCAGCTTAAGCGCAGGGACGAACACTGAAGCTTTCTTT,CASSLSAGTNTEAFF
TRBD1,TRBV5-1,.,TRBJ1-1,TGCGCCAGCAGCTTGGGCCTACGAGGGACAGGGAGGGCCGGTGATAGGGCTGAAGCTTTCTTT,CASSLGLRGTGRAGDRAEAFF
.,TRBV11-3,.,TRBJ2-3,TGTGCCAGCAGCTTAGGGCGCAGCACAGATACGCAGTATTTT,CASSLGRSTDTQYF
.,TRBV4-1,.,TRBJ1-1,TGCGCCAGCAGCTTGCGGGGGGCGGCCGGCACTGAAGCTTTCTTT,CASSLRGAAGTEAFF
TRBD2,TRBV19,.,TRBJ2-2,TGTGCCAGTAGTAGACGGACTAGCGGAAACACCGGGGAGCTGTTTTTT,CASSRRTSGNTGELFF
.,TRBV19,.,TRBJ2-7,TGTGCCAGTTTTGGTCCCTCCTACGAGCAGTACTTC,CASFGPSYEQYF
TRBD1,TRBV9,.,TRBJ1-1,TGTGCCAGCAGCGTAGACCCGGGACAGGGCACTGAAGCTTTCTTT,CASSVDPGQGTEAFF
.,TRBV27,once,TRBJ1-2,TGTGCCAGCAGTTTAGTCTCGGGGGTCGGCTATGGCTACACCTTC,CASSLVSGVGYGYTF
.,TRBV28,.,TRBJ2-1,TGTGCCAGCAGTTGGGCCGGCAGGGGCGCGACTGAGCAGTTCTTC,CASSWAGRGATEQFF
TRBD2,TRBV7-3,once,TRBJ2-1,TGTGCCAGTGCACGAACTAGCGGCGGGTTTGATGAGCAGTTCTTC,CASARTSGGFDEQFF
.,TRBV6-5,.,TRBJ1-2,TGTGCCAGCGGCCAACTCGGGGGACGTTATGACGGCTACACCTTC,CASGQLGGRYDGYTF
.,TRBV7-2,.,TRBJ1-1,TGTGCCAGCAGCTTATTAGCACTGACTGTGAACACTGAAGCTTTCTTT,CASSLLALTVNTEAFF
.,TRBV5-8,.,TRBJ1-2,TGTGCCAGCAGTCTCTTCACGGGGTCCTATGGCTACACCTTC,CASSLFTGSYGYTF
TRBD2,TRBV7-8,once,TRBJ2-3,TGTGCCAGCAGCTTATCCTGGTCCGGTCGAGCGGGAGGGTTAGATACGCAGTATTTT,CASSLSWSGRAGGLDTQYF
TRBD1,TRBV2,.,TRBJ1-4,TGTGCCAGCAGACCGGGACAGCAAAATGAAAAACTGTTTTTT,CASRPGQQNEKLFF
.,TRBV3-1/TRBV3-2,once,TRBJ2-7,TGTGCCAGCAGCCAATCGGGTTTCTACGAGCAGTACTTC,CASSQSGFYEQYF
.,TRBV19,.,TRBJ1-1,TGTGCCAGTAGTATGGCGTGGGGGACTGAAGCTTTCTTT,CASSMAWGTEAFF
.,TRBV18,.,TRBJ2-1,TGTGCCAGCTCACCGGCGAGCCTCAATGAGCAGTTCTTC,CASSPASLNEQFF
.,TRBV30,.,TRBJ1-4,TGTGCCTGGACCCTCGACAGGACGCATCCAACTAATGAAAAACTGTTTTTT,CAWTLDRTHPTNEKLFF
TRBD1,TRBV5-1,.,TRBJ2-7,TGCGCCAGCAGCTGGAGACAGGGTTCCCACGAGCAGTACTTC,CASSWRQGSHEQYF
TRBD2,TRBV15,.,TRBJ2-7,TGTGCCACCAGCAGGCAAAGGACTAGCGGGGCCTACGAGCAGTACTTC,CATSRQRTSGAYEQYF
.,TRBV7-2,.,TRBJ1-3,TGTGCCAGCAGCCTACAGGGTGTCGGAAACACCATATATTTT,CASSLQGVGNTIYF
TRBD1,TRBV24-1,.,TRBJ2-7,TGTGCCACCAGTGGACCGGGACAGGGGGCGTCCGAGCAGTACTTC,CATSGPGQGASEQYF
.,TRBV11-2,.,TRBJ2-3,TGTGCCAGCAGCCCAGCAACAGATACGCAGTATTTT,CASSPATDTQYF
.,TRBV7-2,.,TRBJ1-2,TGTGCCAGCAGCTCCCGGAACGGACAGAGGATTAAATATGGCTACACCTTC,CASSSRNGQRIKYGYTF
.,TRBV28,.,TRBJ2-7,TGTGCCAGCAGTTTGCCCGGGTCGGGATCCTACGAGCAGTACTTC,CASSLPGSGSYEQYF
TRBD1,TRBV2,.,TRBJ1-5,TGTGCCAGCAGTGAATGGAGGGGACAGGGGTATCAGCCCCAGCATTTT,CASSEWRGQGYQPQHF
.,TRBV14,.,TRBJ1-2,TGTGCCAGCAGCCAAGTCCTCGGCTATGGCTACACCTTC,CASSQVLGYGYTF
.,TRBV9,.,TRBJ2-1,TGTGCCAGCAGCCTAGGGAGCAACAATGAGCAGTTCTTC,CASSLGSNNEQFF
.,TRBV5-5,.,TRBJ2-3,TGTGCCAGCACCAGGATCGGGACAACTAGCACAGATACGCAGTATTTT,CASTRIGTTSTDTQYF
.,TRBV9,.,TRBJ2-3,TGTGCCAGCAGCCCCCCCAGGGGCACAGATACGCAGTATTTT,CASSPPRGTDTQYF
TRBD1,TRBV29-1,.,TRBJ1-5,TGCAGCGTGTCGACAGGGGCCAGTCAGCCCCAGCATTTT,CSVSTGASQPQHF
.,TRBV19,.,TRBJ2-7,TGTGCCAGTAGAAGGAGGGGGGCAGACGAGCAGTACTTC,CASRRRGADEQYF
TRBD1,TRBV18,.,TRBJ1-1,TGTGCCAGCTCACCCGGGACAGTTCCGAGCACTGAAGCTTTCTTT,CASSPGTVPSTEAFF
.,TRBV9,.,TRBJ2-7,TGTGCCAGCAGCGCAGGACACGAGCAGTACTTC,CASSAGHEQYF
TRBD1,TRBV6-2/TRBV6-3,few,TRBJ1-1,TGTGCCAGCAGCTCAAAAACAGGGGTCGCGAACACTGAAGCTTTCTTT,CASSSKTGVANTEAFF
.,TRBV7-6,.,TRBJ2-7,TGTGCCAGCAGCTTAGCGGCTGGAGGAGAATATACCTACGAGCAGTACTTC,CASSLAAGGEYTYEQYF
TRBD1,TRBV6-5,.,TRBJ1-4,TGTGCCAGCAGGAAGAAGGGGGCGCGGGGTGAAAAACTGTTTTTT,CASRKKGARGEKLFF
.,TRBV7-9,.,TRBJ1-2,TGTGCCAGCAGCTTAAGCGGTCTTTTCTATGGCTACACCTTC,CASSLSGLFYGYTF
.,TRBV3-1/TRBV3-2,.,TRBJ2-7,TGTGCCAGCAGCCTCCGGGACTTGGCCTACGAGCAGTACTTC,CASSLRDLAYEQYF
.,TRBV6-5,.,TRBJ2-1,TGTGCCAGCAGTTACATGGGGCTAGCCGACAATGAGCAGTTCTTC,CASSYMGLADNEQFF
.,TRBV6-5,.,TRBJ1-2,TGTGCCAGCAGTTACTCGACGAACTATGGCTACACCTTC,CASSYSTNYGYTF